This paragraph covers one TCR beta chain sequence. The antigen remains unidentified. The sample originates from a study of yellow fever vaccine responses in identical twins. Overall study findings and caveats: As reported, the vaccine T cell response of twins seemed partly convergent and partly personalized.

The CDR3 contains 13 residues. In germline, CDR1 is SGHNT, CDR2 YENEEA. V gave up 5 bases and J gave up 6 bases; unmatched junction bases: 5. Using its own MiXCR run on the RT-PCR reads, TCRdb lists one record per CDR3 protein. In the table there are approximately 3,000 distinct CDR3 sequences, 70% to 90% of which are singletons. This receptor was taken from a woman younger than 30 who received the yellow fever vaccine. The material was T cells from blood (PBMCs), unsorted or a sorted subset (not recorded which), obtained before or after yellow fever vaccination (not recorded which). The rearrangement links TRBV11-3 to TRBJ2-3; 7 bases are shared with TRBD2. CDR3 in amino acids: CASSLGLDDTQYF. DNA for the CDR3: TGTGCCAGCAGCCTCGGACTAGACGATACGCAGTATTTT.